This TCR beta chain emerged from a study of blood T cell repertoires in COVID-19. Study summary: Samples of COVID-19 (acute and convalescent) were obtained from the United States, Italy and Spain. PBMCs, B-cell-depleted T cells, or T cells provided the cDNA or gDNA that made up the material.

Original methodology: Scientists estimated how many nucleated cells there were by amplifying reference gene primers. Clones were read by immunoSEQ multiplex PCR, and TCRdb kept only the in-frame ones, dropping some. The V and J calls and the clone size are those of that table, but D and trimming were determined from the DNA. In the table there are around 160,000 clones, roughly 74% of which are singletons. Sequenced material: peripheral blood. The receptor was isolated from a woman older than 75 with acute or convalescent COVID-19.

CDR3 nucleotides: TGTGCCAGCAGTTCCGGGACATTAATAGCCGGGGAGCTGTTTTTT. Translated: CASSSGTLIAGELFF. The chain has TRBV27 and TRBJ2-2; possibly TRBD1 for D (6 bases). V was clipped by 4 bases and J by 6 bases, with 15 bases between them. The germline gives CDR1 MNHEY, CDR2 SMNVEV (reference sequence). The CDR3 is 15 amino acids.